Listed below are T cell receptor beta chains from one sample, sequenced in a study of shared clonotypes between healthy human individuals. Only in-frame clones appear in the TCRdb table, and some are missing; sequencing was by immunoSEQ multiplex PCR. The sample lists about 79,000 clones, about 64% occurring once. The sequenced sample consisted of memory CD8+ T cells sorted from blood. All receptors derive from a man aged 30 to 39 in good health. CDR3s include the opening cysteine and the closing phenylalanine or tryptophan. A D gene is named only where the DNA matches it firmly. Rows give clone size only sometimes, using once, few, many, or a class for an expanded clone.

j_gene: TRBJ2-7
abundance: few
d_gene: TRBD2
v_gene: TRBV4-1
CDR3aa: CASSQAVAGQSYEQYF
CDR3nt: TGCGCCAGCAGCCAAGCGGTAGCGGGCCAATCCTACGAGCAGTACTTC

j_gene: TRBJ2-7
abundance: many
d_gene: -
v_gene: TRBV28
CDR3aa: CASTPGPYEQYF
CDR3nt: TGTGCCAGCACCCCTGGGCCCTACGAGCAGTACTTC

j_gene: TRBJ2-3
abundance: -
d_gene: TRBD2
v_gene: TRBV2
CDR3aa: CASSESSGINTDTQYF
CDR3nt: TGTGCCAGCAGTGAATCGAGCGGGATAAACACAGATACGCAGTATTTT

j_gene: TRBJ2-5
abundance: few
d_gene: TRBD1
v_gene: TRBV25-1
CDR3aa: CASSLIYRGQETQYF
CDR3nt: TGTGCCAGCAGTTTGATCTACAGGGGTCAAGAGACCCAGTACTTC

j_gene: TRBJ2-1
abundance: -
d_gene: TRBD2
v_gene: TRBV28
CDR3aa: CASSLGGASGRGSEQFF
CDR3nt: TGTGCCAGCAGTTTAGGTGGGGCTAGCGGGAGAGGTAGTGAGCAGTTCTTC

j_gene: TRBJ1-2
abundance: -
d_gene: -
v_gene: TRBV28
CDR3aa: CASSPPEGKRGYTF
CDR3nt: TGTGCCAGCAGTCCCCCGGAAGGGAAGAGGGGCTACACCTTC

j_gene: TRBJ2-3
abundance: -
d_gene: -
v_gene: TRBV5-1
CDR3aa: CASSLDGKGTDTQYF
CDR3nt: TGCGCCAGCAGCTTGGACGGGAAGGGCACAGATACGCAGTATTTT

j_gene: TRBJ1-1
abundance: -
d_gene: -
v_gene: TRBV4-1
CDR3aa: CASSQGEGRSEAFF
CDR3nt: TGCGCCAGCAGCCAGGGGGAGGGACGCAGTGAAGCTTTCTTT

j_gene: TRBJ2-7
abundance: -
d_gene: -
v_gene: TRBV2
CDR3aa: CASSEAPFGYEQYF
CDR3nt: TGTGCCAGCAGTGAGGCACCGTTTGGCTACGAGCAGTACTTC

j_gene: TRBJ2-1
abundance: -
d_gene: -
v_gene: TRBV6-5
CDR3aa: CASSDGAQNEQFF
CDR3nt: TGTGCCAGCAGTGACGGAGCTCAAAATGAGCAGTTCTTC

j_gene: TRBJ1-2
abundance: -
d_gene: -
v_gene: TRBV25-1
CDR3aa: CASSPGSYGYTF
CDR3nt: TGTGCCAGCAGCCCCGGGAGCTATGGCTACACCTTC

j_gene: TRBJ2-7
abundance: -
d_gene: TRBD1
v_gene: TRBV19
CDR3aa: CASSKTGVEQYF
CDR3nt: TGTGCCAGTAGTAAGACAGGGGTCGAGCAGTACTTC

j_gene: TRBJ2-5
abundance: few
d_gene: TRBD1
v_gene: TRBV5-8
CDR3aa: CASSIRQGARETQYF
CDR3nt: TGTGCCAGCAGCATAAGACAGGGGGCAAGAGAGACCCAGTACTTC

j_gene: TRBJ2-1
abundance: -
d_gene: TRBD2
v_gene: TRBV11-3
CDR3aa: CASSLVGPSGSPQNNEQFF
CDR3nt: TGTGCCAGCAGCTTAGTTGGTCCTAGCGGGAGTCCGCAAAACAATGAGCAGTTCTTC

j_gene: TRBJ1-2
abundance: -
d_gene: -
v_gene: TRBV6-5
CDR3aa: CASSPQGGTYGYTF
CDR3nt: TGTGCCAGCAGTCCCCAGGGAGGAACCTATGGCTACACCTTC

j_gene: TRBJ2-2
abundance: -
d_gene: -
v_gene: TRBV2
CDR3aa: CASSGVAGWNTGELFF
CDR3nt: TGTGCCAGCAGTGGAGTTGCGGGCTGGAACACCGGGGAGCTGTTTTTT

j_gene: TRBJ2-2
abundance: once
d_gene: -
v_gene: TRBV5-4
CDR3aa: CASSLRVNTGELFF
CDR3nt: TGTGCCAGCAGCTTGCGGGTGAACACCGGGGAGCTGTTTTTT

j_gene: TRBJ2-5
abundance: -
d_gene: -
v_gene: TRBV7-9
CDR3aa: CASSLARLGRETQYF
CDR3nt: TGTGCCAGCAGCTTAGCGAGACTGGGCCGGGAGACCCAGTACTTC